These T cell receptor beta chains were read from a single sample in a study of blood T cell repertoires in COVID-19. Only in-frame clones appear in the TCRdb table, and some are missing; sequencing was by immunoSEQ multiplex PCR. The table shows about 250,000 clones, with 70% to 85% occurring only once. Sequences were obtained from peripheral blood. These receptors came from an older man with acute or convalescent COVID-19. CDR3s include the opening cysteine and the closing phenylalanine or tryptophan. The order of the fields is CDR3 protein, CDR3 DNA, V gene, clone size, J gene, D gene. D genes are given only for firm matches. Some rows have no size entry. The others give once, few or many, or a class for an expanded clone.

CASSTDRGTGELFF	TGTGCCAGCAGCACAGACAGGGGGACCGGGGAGCTGTTTTTT	TRBV2	.	TRBJ2-2	TRBD1
CASSLGQGKGKLFF	TGCGCCAGCAGCTTGGGGCAGGGTAAGGGCAAACTGTTTTTT	TRBV5-1	.	TRBJ1-4	.
CASSRTVSSYEQYF	TGTGCCAGCAGCCGAACAGTGAGCTCCTACGAGCAGTACTTC	TRBV11-1	few	TRBJ2-7	.
CATGGREGNYGYTF	TGTGCAACCGGGGGAAGGGAGGGTAACTATGGCTACACCTTC	TRBV11-2	once	TRBJ1-2	.
CASSLPLETQYF	TGTGCCAGCAGCTTGCCCCTGGAGACCCAGTACTTC	TRBV5-5	.	TRBJ2-5	.
CASSFRVDGGRRSYNEQFF	TGTGCCAGCAGTTTCAGGGTTGACGGGGGACGGAGATCCTACAATGAGCAGTTCTTC	TRBV6-2/TRBV6-3	.	TRBJ2-1	.
CASRQDRGHNSPLHF	TGTGCCAGCAGGCAGGACAGGGGTCATAATTCACCCCTCCACTTT	TRBV2	.	TRBJ1-6	TRBD1
CASSAQTGSGNTIYF	TGTGCCAGCAGCGCGCAGACAGGCTCTGGAAACACCATATATTTT	TRBV7-2	.	TRBJ1-3	.
CAWSGQADQPQHF	TGTGCCTGGAGTGGACAGGCGGATCAGCCCCAGCATTTT	TRBV30	.	TRBJ1-5	.
CAASPRGTTNTGELFF	TGTGCCGCAAGTCCCAGGGGGACCACGAACACCGGGGAGCTGTTTTTT	TRBV19	.	TRBJ2-2	TRBD1
CASSLSDRESTEAFF	TGTGCCAGCAGCCTATCGGACAGGGAGAGCACTGAAGCTTTCTTT	TRBV5-4	.	TRBJ1-1	TRBD1
CASSVGEGANGNTIYF	TGTGCCAGCAGCGTAGGAGAGGGGGCGAATGGAAACACCATATATTTT	TRBV9	.	TRBJ1-3	TRBD1
CASSLLGTGVIDGYTF	TGTGCCAGCAGTTTATTAGGCACAGGGGTTATCGATGGCTACACCTTC	TRBV28	.	TRBJ1-2	TRBD1
CASRPRQGGTDTQYF	TGTGCCAGCAGACCTAGACAGGGTGGCACAGATACGCAGTATTTT	TRBV2	.	TRBJ2-3	TRBD1
CATSSGSRRPSGANVLTF	TGTGCCACCAGTTCCGGTAGTAGGAGGCCCTCTGGGGCCAACGTCCTGACTTTC	TRBV24-1	.	TRBJ2-6	.
CATSDSQGTSEPQHF	TGTGCCACCAGTGATTCCCAGGGCACGAGTGAGCCCCAGCATTTT	TRBV24-1	few	TRBJ1-5	.
CASLPPYGTDTQYF	TGTGCCAGCCTCCCGCCTTACGGGACAGATACGCAGTATTTT	TRBV19	.	TRBJ2-3	.